What follows are 14 T cell receptor beta chains derived from one specimen sequenced in a study of glioma-infiltrating T cells after dendritic cell vaccination. Method: immunoSEQ multiplex PCR; TCRdb's copy keeps in-frame clones and lacks some. The table has around 97,000 clones, 80% to 90% seen once; the top ten hold approximately 12%. The sample consisted of blood, taken before dendritic cell vaccination. These receptor sequences come from a human donor with glioblastoma.

This chain connects TRBV27 to TRBJ1-2; 9 bases are a match to TRBD1. V gave up 6 bases and J gave up 3 bases; unmatched junction bases: 11. CDR1 and CDR2 from the germline V gene are MNHEY and SMNVEV (reference sequence). CDR3 size: 16 residues. The chain's CDR3 is CASRPGQGLTHYGYTF. In DNA form, the CDR3 reads TGTGCCAGCAGGCCGGGACAGGGCTTAACCCACTATGGCTACACCTTC.

J is TRBJ2-7 and V is TRBV11-2; 9 bases match TRBD1. Germline loops: CDR1 SGHAT, CDR2 FQNNGV. J lost 4 bases, V lost 5 bases, and 15 bases had no gene match. The CDR3 is 17 amino acids. The CDR3 sequence is CASSLNRRTGDFYEQYF. CDR3 coding DNA: TGTGCCAGCAGCCTCAATCGTCGGACAGGGGACTTTTACGAGCAGTACTTC.

J is TRBJ1-2 and V is TRBV9; the match to TRBD1 covers 8 bases. CDR1 and CDR2 (germline): SGDLS, YYNGEE. Unmatched junction bases numbered 7, after V lost 3 bases and J lost 3 bases. CDR3 length: 15 amino acids. CDR3 sequence reads: CASSAVTGVDYGYTF. CDR3 sequence (DNA): TGTGCCAGCAGCGCCGTGACAGGGGTGGACTATGGCTACACCTTC.

The chain combines TRBV11-1 with TRBJ1-1; D perhaps matches TRBD1 (6 bases). The V gene's germline CDR1 is SGHAT and CDR2 FQDESV (reference sequence). Trimming removed 5 bases from V and 2 bases from J, with 15 bases in between. The CDR3 is 15 amino acids. The DNA of the CDR3 is TGTGCCAGCAGCACATCATGGACAGCTAACACTGAAGCTTTCTTT. Protein product: CASSTSWTANTEAFF.

This sequence joins TRBV4-1 and TRBJ2-5; D possibly corresponds to TRBD1 (6 bases). V lost 4 bases and J 5 bases, leaving 11 bases between the germline ends. Per the germline V gene, CDR1 is MGHRA and CDR2 is YSYEKL. The CDR3 runs 13 residues. Written as DNA, the CDR3 is TGCGCCAGCAGCCTAAACAGGGTGGAGACCCAGTACTTC. Residues: CASSLNRVETQYF.

This clone occurred a few times. The V gene is TRBV6-5, the J gene TRBJ2-5, with 7 bases identical to TRBD1. CDR3 length: 15 residues. V was pared by 6 bases and J by 5 bases, with 12 bases of the junction left unmatched. In germline, CDR1 is MNHEY, CDR2 SVGAGI. The CDR3 protein is CASRRDSSQGETQYF. DNA of the CDR3: TGTGCCAGCAGGAGGGACAGCTCCCAAGGGGAGACCCAGTACTTC.

The chain is built from TRBV5-4 and TRBJ1-4; possible D gene TRBD1, 6 bases. Germline V CDR1 and CDR2: SGHNT, YYREEE (reference sequence). The CDR3 has 14 amino acids. With 4 bases removed from V and 7 bases from J, the gap between germline ends came to 14 bases. In nucleotides, the CDR3 is TGTGCCAGCAGCCTACAGGACAGTACTGAAAAACTGTTTTTT. The encoded protein is CASSLQDSTEKLFF. The full variable domain, rest sourced from reference TRBV5-4 and TRBJ1-4, is ETGVTQSPTHLIKTRGQQVTLRCSSQSGHNTVSWYQQALGQGPQFIFQYYREEENGRGNFPPRFSGLQFPNYSSELNVNALELDDSALYLCASSLQDSTEKLFFGSGTQLSVL.

A remark on this clone: Sequence at one end of the junction differs from germline and may be a read error. This chain uses TRBV29-1 with TRBJ1-2; 8 bases align to TRBD1. Germline V CDR1 and CDR2: SQVTM, ANQGSEA. The CDR3 runs to 15 residues. DNA of the CDR3: TGCAGCGTCGAAGATCGGACAGGGAATCCATTCGGCTACACCTTC. Residues: CSVEDRTGNPFGYTF.

V and J are TRBV27 and TRBJ2-7; tentative D call: TRBD1 (6 bases). Germline V gives CDR1 MNHEY, CDR2 SMNVEV (reference sequence). The germline V and J ends were trimmed by 3 bases and 4 bases, with 19 bases remaining between them. This CDR3 contains 16 residues. DNA for the CDR3: TGTGCCAGCAGTTTGCCCCCAGGGGCCCGAGGTTACGAGCAGTACTTC. Protein product: CASSLPPGARGYEQYF.

This clone was seen more than once but under ten times. This chain links TRBV6-1 with TRBJ1-1; TRBD1 might be the D (6 bases). In germline, CDR1 is MNHNS, CDR2 SASEGT. Between the trimmed V and J ends, which lost 9 bases and 5 bases, there was a span of 19 bases. The CDR3 runs 14 residues. DNA of the CDR3: TGTGCCAGTCGGCAGGGGCCGGCGAGTACTGAAGCTTTCTTT. This translates into CASRQGPASTEAFF.

J is TRBJ1-4 and V is TRBV11-2, with a tentative D call TRBD1 (5 bases). CDR1 SGHAT and CDR2 FQNNGV come from the germline V gene. The V gene lost 5 bases and the J gene lost 8 bases, with 15 bases spanning the gap. CDR3 size: 14 residues. The CDR3 region has the DNA TGTGCCAGCAGCCCTAGGGGTGTTCGGGAAAAACTGTTTTTT. Translating it yields CASSPRGVREKLFF.

The chain is built from TRBV4-1 and TRBJ2-2, with D unclear. Trimming took 2 bases from V and 1 from J, leaving 5 bases between them. CDR3 length: 14 amino acids. Per the germline V gene, CDR1 is MGHRA and CDR2 is YSYEKL. The CDR3 spells CASSQKLNTGELFF. Here the CDR3 DNA reads TGCGCCAGCAGCCAAAAACTGAACACCGGGGAGCTGTTTTTT.

In this sample, this clone turned up once. Other nucleotide sequences in the sample specify the same CDR3. The chain joins TRBV19 to TRBJ2-7; 11 bases agree with TRBD1. Trimming at V came to 2 bases and at J to 3 bases, leaving 3 bases not matched to a gene. The CDR3 is made up of 15 amino acids. CDR1 and CDR2 (germline): LNHDA, SQIVND (reference sequence). CDR3 bases: TGTGCCAGTAGTATAACAGGGACAGGGGGCTACGAGCAGTACTTC. Translating gives CASSITGTGGYEQYF. Variable domain in full (rest from reference TRBV19 and TRBJ2-7): DGGITQSPKYLFRKEGQNVTLSCEQNLNHDAMYWYRQDPGQGLRLIYYSQIVNDFQKGDIAEGYSVSREKKESFPLTVTSAQKNPTAFYLCASSITGTGGYEQYFGPGTRLTVT.

The gene calls are TRBV10-3 and TRBJ1-1; 7 nucleotides match TRBD1. The CDR3 runs 15 residues. Germline V gene data show CDR1 as ENHRY and CDR2 as SYGVKD. The ends lost 3 bases at V and 2 bases at J; junction bases unmatched: 6. CDR3 DNA: TGTGCCATCAGTGATCCGGGACAGCCAAACACTGAAGCTTTCTTT. It specifies CAISDPGQPNTEAFF.